Sequencing of this T cell receptor beta chain was carried out in a study of control samples from healthy donors and cancer patients. Sequencing used immunoSEQ multiplex PCR; TCRdb keeps in-frame clones, though not all of them. The profile shows approximately 100,000 clones, 80% to 95% of them singletons. The germline CDR1 and CDR2 sequences are SGHTA and FQGNSA. The CDR3 has 12 residues. The ends were cut back, 4 bases at V and 6 bases at J, with 10 bases in the middle. This receptor was identified in a human donor in good health. The donor label of this sample is uncertain. The chain uses TRBV7-2 and TRBJ2-7, with a possible D match to TRBD2 (5 bases). Material: blood. In DNA, the CDR3 is TGTGCCAGCAGCTGGCGAGAGGGCGAGCAGTACGTC. Encoded protein: CASSWREGEQYV.